A single sample is the source of the 17 T cell receptor beta chains below, sequenced in a study of shared clonotypes between healthy human individuals. Selected positively for CCR7 and CD45RO-negative, naive CD8 cells excluded terminally differentiated effector memory CD45RA+ cells. Assay: immunoSEQ multiplex PCR; the TCRdb copy retains only in-frame clones and omits some. This sample has hundreds of thousands of clones, with nearly 98% found just once. Sequencing was performed on naive CD8+ T cells sorted from blood. The receptor set was obtained from a man aged 25 to 40 in good health.

V gene TRBV4-3 combines with J gene TRBJ2-1, with D perhaps given as TRBD1 or TRBD2 (5 bases each). Between the trimmed V and J ends, which lost 0 bases and 2 bases, there was a span of 26 bases. There are 21 residues in the CDR3. Germline CDR1 and CDR2: LGHNA and YSLEER. In DNA form, the CDR3 reads TGCGCCAGCAGCCAAGATAGGATCCCCGCCGGGACGCTAAACACCTACAATGAGCAGTTCTTC. Protein product: CASSQDRIPAGTLNTYNEQFF.

The V call is TRBV7-9, the J call TRBJ2-1, with 7 bases fitting TRBD2. Germline loops: CDR1 SEHNR, CDR2 FQNEAQ (reference sequence). V lost 6 bases, J lost 4 bases, and 9 bases stayed unmatched. This CDR3 comprises 15 residues. The CDR3 loop is CASRTKSGIYNEQFF. The CDR3 nucleotides are TGTGCCAGCAGAACAAAAAGCGGGATATACAATGAGCAGTTCTTC.

The DNA for the CDR3 is TGTGCCAGCAGCTCCTCGGACCGGGTCGTGGGGGAAAAACTGTTTTTT. The encoded protein is CASSSSDRVVGEKLFF. This chain uses TRBV13 with TRBJ1-4; unclear D gene. CDR3 length equals 16 residues. V was clipped by 4 bases and J by 8 bases, with 20 bases between them. CDR1 PRHDT and CDR2 FYEKMQ come from the germline V gene (reference sequence).

This sequence joins TRBV27 and TRBJ2-1, with D tentatively TRBD1 (6 bases). Germline loops: CDR1 MNHEY, CDR2 SMNVEV (reference sequence). CDR3 length: 14 residues. The germline V and J ends were trimmed by 3 bases and 9 bases, with 15 bases remaining between them. DNA for the CDR3: TGTGCCAGCAGTTTGGACAGCAGCGCGGGTGAGCAGTTCTTC. Translation gives CASSLDSSAGEQFF.

The V and J genes are TRBV7-9 and TRBJ2-1; D remains ambiguous. This CDR3 region has 12 residues. V was clipped by 7 bases and J by 7 bases, with 11 bases between them. CDR1 and CDR2 from the germline V gene are SEHNR and FQNEAQ (reference sequence). CDR3: CASTFSSNEQFF. Here the CDR3 DNA reads TGTGCCAGCACCTTTTCTAGTAATGAGCAGTTCTTC.

This clone was found once. The CDR3 loop reads CATGLAGPTDTQYF. The DNA of the CDR3 is TGCGCCACCGGACTAGCGGGACCCACAGATACGCAGTATTTT. The chain combines TRBV10-2 with TRBJ2-3; TRBD2 aligns across 12 bases. CDR3 length: 14 amino acids. The J segment lost 2 bases and the V segment lost 10 bases, leaving 4 bases of the junction unmatched. Per the germline V gene, CDR1 is WSHSY and CDR2 is SAAADI.

This chain joins TRBV11-2 and TRBJ1-1; D possibly corresponds to TRBD1 (5 bases). Germline V gene sequence: CDR1 SGHAT, CDR2 FQNNGV. This CDR3 has 18 amino acids. V lost 5 bases and J 0 bases, leaving 22 bases between the germline ends. CDR3 protein: CASSASQGTGHMNTEAFF. The CDR3 DNA is TGTGCCAGCAGCGCAAGCCAGGGTACGGGGCACATGAACACTGAAGCTTTCTTT.

The DNA of the CDR3 is TGTGCCAGCAGCTCCCCACCCCGGGGAGGACACAATGAGCAGTTCTTC. Its protein is CASSSPPRGGHNEQFF. The chain uses TRBV11-2 and TRBJ2-1; D is perhaps TRBD2 (6 bases). V was pared by 4 bases and J by 5 bases, with 18 bases between. CDR1 and CDR2 from the germline V gene are SGHAT and FQNNGV. This CDR3 has 16 amino acids.

This clone was counted a single time. CDR3 sequence: CASSLFAGGSDTQYF. The CDR3, as DNA: TGTGCCAGCAGCTTGTTTGCGGGAGGGTCAGATACGCAGTATTTT. The chain carries TRBV7-8 and TRBJ2-3; 9 nucleotides line up with TRBD2. CDR1 is SGHVS and CDR2 is FQNEAQ in the germline V gene. This CDR3 is built from 15 residues. J was trimmed by 4 bases and V by 3 bases; bases with no gene match: 5.

This chain uses TRBV5-6 with TRBJ2-2; 9 bases match TRBD1. The junction had 10 bases not matched to a gene; V was cut back by 0 bases and J by 1 base. The CDR3 runs 19 residues. The germline CDR1 and CDR2 sequences are SGHDT and YYEEEE. The DNA of the CDR3 is TGTGCCAGCAGCTTGGAACAGGGGGCGCGGGTATGGAACACCGGGGAGCTGTTTTTT. Translation: CASSLEQGARVWNTGELFF.

This clone has a single count. V usage is TRBV6-1 and J usage is TRBJ2-7; 9 bases align to TRBD1. The CDR3 is 17 residues long. V trimming: 4 bases; J trimming: 4 bases; junction bases outside the gene matches: 14. CDR1 is MNHNS, CDR2 SASEGT, per germline. For the CDR3, the DNA is TGTGCCAGCAGTGTGCGTAAGTTGGGACAGGGACTATACGAGCAGTACTTC. Amino acid sequence: CASSVRKLGQGLYEQYF.

The chain employs TRBV2 and TRBJ2-7; 7 bases align to TRBD1. CDR3 size: 13 residues. Germline lookup yields CDR1 SNHLY and CDR2 FYNNEI. Trimming removed 2 bases from V and 6 bases from J; junction bases left unmatched: 4. The CDR3 loop reads CASSEQGEFEQYF. The CDR3 DNA reads TGTGCCAGCAGTGAACAGGGGGAATTCGAGCAGTACTTC.

On this clone: Additional DNA sequences in this sample encode the identical CDR3. The chain joins TRBV27 to TRBJ2-7; 7 bases fit TRBD1. Germline values: CDR1 MNHEY, CDR2 SMNVEV (reference sequence). V dropped 5 bases and J dropped 2; count of bases not matched to a gene: 9. The CDR3 covers 15 residues. CDR3 region: CASSLGTGVPYEQYF. The CDR3 nucleotides read TGTGCCAGCAGTCTCGGTACAGGGGTCCCCTACGAGCAGTACTTC.

The chain recombines TRBV7-6 with TRBJ2-7, with TRBD2 identical over 7 bases. There are 18 residues in the CDR3. Germline-derived CDR1 and CDR2 are SGHVS and FNYEAQ. V was clipped by 0 bases and J by 2 bases; unmatched bases: 13. The DNA for the CDR3 is TGTGCCAGCAGCTTAGCAACAGACCTGGCGGGAGCCACCTACGAGCAGTACTTC. Its translation: CASSLATDLAGATYEQYF. Looking up the rest from reference TRBV7-6 and TRBJ2-7 gives the full variable domain: GAGVSQSPRYKVTKRGQDVALRCDPISGHVSLYWYRQALGQGPEFLTYFNYEAQQDKSGLPNDRFSAERPEGSISTLTIQRTEQRDSAMYRCASSLATDLAGATYEQYFGPGTRLTVT.

This chain joins TRBV27 and TRBJ2-1; the match to TRBD1 covers 7 bases. J was trimmed by 13 bases and V by 0 bases; bases with no gene match: 6. The CDR3 extends over 13 amino acids. Looked up from germline, CDR1 is MNHEY and CDR2 is SMNVEV (reference sequence). The CDR3 DNA sequence: TGTGCCAGCAGTTTATCCCCGGACAGGAGACAGTTCTTC. Translation: CASSLSPDRRQFF.

This chain links TRBV5-4 with TRBJ2-1; a weak D match, TRBD2 (6 bases). CDR1 is SGHNT, CDR2 YYREEE, per germline (reference sequence). The CDR3 is 14 amino acids. V was clipped by 4 bases and J by 5 bases, with 13 bases between them. The CDR3 spells CASSPEGLDNEQFF. CDR3 in DNA: TGTGCCAGCAGCCCCGAGGGACTCGACAATGAGCAGTTCTTC.

As regards this clone: A much larger clone lies one base from this, so it may be a read error. Other DNA sequences in this specimen translate into the identical CDR3. The chain combines TRBV27 with TRBJ2-7, with D uncertain. The V end was cut by 4 bases, the J end by 3 bases, with 4 bases between. CDR1 and CDR2 (germline): MNHEY, SMNVEV (reference sequence). The length of the CDR3 is 11 residues. The chain's CDR3 is CASSSYYEQYF. CDR3 nucleotides: TGTGCCAGCAGTTCATACTACGAGCAGTACTTC.